The rows below give T cell receptor beta chains drawn from one sample of a study of blood T cell repertoires in COVID-19. Assay: immunoSEQ multiplex PCR; the TCRdb copy retains only in-frame clones and omits some. The top ten clones hold roughly 7.1% of a sample with approximately 210,000 clones, around 90% of them seen once. Sequenced: PBMCs or T cells enriched from blood (not recorded which). The receptors here all came from a young man in a cohort exposed to, infected with or recovered from COVID-19 (not recorded which). CDR3s include the opening cysteine and the closing phenylalanine or tryptophan. Each record gives: clone size, D gene, J gene, CDR3 length, V gene, CDR3 protein, CDR3 DNA. The D gene is left open where the match is weak. Not all rows give a size; the values are once, few, many and, for expanded clones, a class.

. | . | TRBJ1-1 | 16 | TRBV5-3 | CARSPKKTQVNTEAFF | TGTGCCAGAAGCCCCAAAAAAACTCAGGTAAACACTGAAGCTTTCTTT
. | . | TRBJ2-7 | 14 | TRBV28 | CASSLGDFTYEQYF | TGTGCCAGCAGTTTAGGGGACTTCACCTACGAGCAGTACTTC
. | . | TRBJ1-3 | 16 | TRBV10-3 | CAISPYNSFGGNTIYF | TGTGCCATCAGTCCCTATAACAGTTTTGGGGGAAACACCATATATTTT
. | . | TRBJ1-3 | 16 | TRBV3-1/TRBV3-2 | CASSQRQQHSGNTIYF | TGTGCCAGCAGCCAACGACAGCAGCACTCTGGAAACACCATATATTTT
. | . | TRBJ2-3 | 16 | TRBV5-4 | CASSLGPSEITDTQYF | TGTGCCAGCAGCTTGGGCCCGAGTGAGATCACAGATACGCAGTATTTT
. | TRBD2 | TRBJ2-3 | 14 | TRBV6-2/TRBV6-3 | CASSLAGDTDTQYF | TGTGCCAGCAGTTTAGCGGGAGACACAGATACGCAGTATTTT
. | TRBD1 | TRBJ1-2 | 16 | TRBV5-1 | CASSLSSGTGFNGYTF | TGCGCCAGCAGCTTATCCTCCGGGACAGGGTTTAATGGCTACACCTTC
once | TRBD2 | TRBJ2-3 | 16 | TRBV4-1 | CASSQVLAGFTDTQYF | TGCGCCAGCAGCCAAGTACTAGCGGGTTTTACAGATACGCAGTATTTT
once | . | TRBJ1-4 | 13 | TRBV2 | CASSEALREKLFF | TGTGCCAGCAGTGAAGCCCTTCGGGAAAAACTGTTTTTT
. | . | TRBJ2-5 | 15 | TRBV4-3 | CASSLDRLGEETQYF | TGCGCCAGCAGTCTCGACCGACTAGGAGAAGAGACCCAGTACTTC
. | TRBD2 | TRBJ2-7 | 18 | TRBV28 | CASSLWAGVGLGKYEQYF | TGTGCCAGCAGTTTATGGGCGGGAGTGGGCCTTGGAAAATACGAGCAGTACTTC
. | TRBD1 | TRBJ1-5 | 14 | TRBV7-8 | CASSPDRGGQPQHF | TGTGCCAGCAGCCCCGACAGGGGAGGGCAGCCCCAGCATTTT
. | . | TRBJ2-7 | 14 | TRBV6-6 | CASSPGTSSGEQYF | TGTGCCAGCAGCCCGGGGACTTCCTCAGGCGAGCAGTACTTC
. | . | TRBJ2-7 | 12 | TRBV10-3 | CAISVGGDEQYF | TGTGCCATCAGCGTCGGAGGGGACGAGCAGTACTTC
. | TRBD1 | TRBJ1-4 | 17 | TRBV7-6 | CASSRLGVGQGYEKLFF | TGTGCCAGCAGCCGATTAGGTGTGGGACAGGGGTATGAAAAACTGTTTTTT
. | . | TRBJ2-7 | 16 | TRBV28 | CASSSPINSLVYEQYF | TGTGCCAGCAGTAGTCCTATAAACAGTTTAGTCTACGAGCAGTACTTC
. | . | TRBJ2-4 | 16 | TRBV27 | CASSSIGTLAKNIQYF | TGTGCCAGCAGTTCAATCGGGACTTTAGCCAAAAACATTCAGTACTTC
once | TRBD1 | TRBJ1-1 | 16 | TRBV7-9 | CASSLALRDRGISAFF | TGTGCCAGCAGCTTGGCCCTCCGGGACAGGGGAATTTCAGCTTTCTTT
once | . | TRBJ2-6 | 17 | TRBV5-1 | CASSPQGSSVGANVLTF | TGCGCCAGCAGCCCACAGGGTAGTTCGGTCGGGGCCAACGTCCTGACTTTC
. | . | TRBJ2-7 | 12 | TRBV29-1 | CSVRTDLYEQYF | TGCAGCGTACGGACTGATCTGTACGAGCAGTACTTC
. | TRBD2 | TRBJ2-3 | 18 | TRBV11-3 | CASSLDQTSGSSLNPQYF | TGTGCCAGCAGCTTAGATCAAACTAGCGGGAGCTCCCTAAATCCGCAGTATTTT
. | . | TRBJ2-2 | 12 | TRBV12-5 | CASGRDTGELFF | TGTGCTAGTGGCAGGGACACCGGGGAGCTGTTTTTT
few | TRBD1 | TRBJ1-2 | 14 | TRBV9 | CASSAGQGASGYTF | TGTGCCAGCAGCGCGGGACAGGGGGCTTCCGGCTACACCTTC
. | . | TRBJ2-5 | 15 | TRBV14 | CASSQEIGGRETQYF | TGTGCCAGCAGCCAAGAGATAGGAGGGCGGGAGACCCAGTACTTC
. | . | TRBJ1-2 | 14 | TRBV29-1 | CSVAGGTTNLGYTF | TGCAGCGTCGCCGGCGGGACGACGAACCTTGGCTACACCTTC
. | TRBD1 | TRBJ2-1 | 15 | TRBV7-3 | CASSNRDRSINEQFF | TGTGCCAGCAGCAACCGGGACAGGAGTATCAATGAGCAGTTCTTC
once | . | TRBJ2-3 | 16 | TRBV10-3 | CAIRKAGVPSTDTQYF | TGTGCCATCAGGAAAGCAGGGGTCCCTAGCACAGATACGCAGTATTTT
. | . | TRBJ2-2 | 16 | TRBV4-1 | CASSQEWGHLTGELFF | TGCGCCAGCAGCCAAGAGTGGGGACACCTCACCGGGGAGCTGTTTTTT
. | TRBD1 | TRBJ1-4 | 19 | TRBV3-1/TRBV3-2 | CASSPRTGTERKQSEKLFF | TGTGCCAGCAGCCCTAGGACAGGGACCGAGCGTAAGCAGAGTGAAAAACTGTTTTTT
once | TRBD2 | TRBJ2-1 | 15 | TRBV6-5 | CASSYGTSGIYEQFF | TGTGCCAGCAGTTATGGGACTAGCGGGATCTATGAGCAGTTCTTC
. | . | TRBJ1-1 | 15 | TRBV18 | CASSPEKGRGTEAFF | TGTGCCAGCTCACCGGAGAAGGGAAGGGGCACTGAAGCTTTCTTT
. | TRBD1 | TRBJ1-5 | 16 | TRBV5-8 | CASSAYRGRLNQPQHF | TGTGCCAGCAGCGCGTACAGGGGGCGGCTTAATCAGCCCCAGCATTTT